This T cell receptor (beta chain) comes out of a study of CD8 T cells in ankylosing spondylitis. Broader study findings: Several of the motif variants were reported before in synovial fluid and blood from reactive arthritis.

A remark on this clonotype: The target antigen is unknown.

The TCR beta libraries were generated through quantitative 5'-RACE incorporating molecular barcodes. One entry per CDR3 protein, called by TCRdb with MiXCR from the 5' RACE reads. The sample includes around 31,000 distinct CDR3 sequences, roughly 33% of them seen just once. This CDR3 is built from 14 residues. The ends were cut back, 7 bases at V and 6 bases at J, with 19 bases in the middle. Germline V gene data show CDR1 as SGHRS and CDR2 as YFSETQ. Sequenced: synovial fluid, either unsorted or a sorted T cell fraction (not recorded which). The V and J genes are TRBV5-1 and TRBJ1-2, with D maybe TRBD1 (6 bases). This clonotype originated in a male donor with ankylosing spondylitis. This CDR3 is CASRSGRGLDGYTF. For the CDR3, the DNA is TGCGCCAGCCGATCGGGACGGGGGCTGGATGGCTACACCTTC. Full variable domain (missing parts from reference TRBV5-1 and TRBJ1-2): KAGVTQTPRYLIKTRGQQVTLSCSPISGHRSVSWYQQTPGQGLQFLFEYFSETQRNKGNFPGRFSGRQFSNSRSEMNVSTLELGDSALYLCASRSGRGLDGYTFGSGTRLTVV.